This T cell receptor (beta chain) is from a study of T cells in Graves' hyperthyroidism and ophthalmopathy. The V gene's germline CDR1 is MNHNS and CDR2 SASEGT. This CDR3 region has 15 residues. The V gene lost 6 bases and the J gene lost 4 bases, with 16 bases spanning the gap. The investigators amplified TCR beta CDR3 regions from RNA transcripts. The HTBI set primed first-round TCR CDR3 RT-PCR. Via MiXCR, TCRdb re-called the multiplex PCR reads, giving one row per CDR3 protein. Among 450,000 to 550,000 distinct CDR3 sequences listed, approximately 25% were seen once. Sequenced input: blood. The sequence derives from a woman aged 30 to 39 with Graves' ophthalmopathy. The gene calls are TRBV6-1 and TRBJ1-3, with unresolved D. The chain's CDR3 is CASSHRARTGNTIYF. CDR3 nucleotides: TGTGCCAGCAGCCACCGTGCCAGAACCGGAAACACCATATATTTT.